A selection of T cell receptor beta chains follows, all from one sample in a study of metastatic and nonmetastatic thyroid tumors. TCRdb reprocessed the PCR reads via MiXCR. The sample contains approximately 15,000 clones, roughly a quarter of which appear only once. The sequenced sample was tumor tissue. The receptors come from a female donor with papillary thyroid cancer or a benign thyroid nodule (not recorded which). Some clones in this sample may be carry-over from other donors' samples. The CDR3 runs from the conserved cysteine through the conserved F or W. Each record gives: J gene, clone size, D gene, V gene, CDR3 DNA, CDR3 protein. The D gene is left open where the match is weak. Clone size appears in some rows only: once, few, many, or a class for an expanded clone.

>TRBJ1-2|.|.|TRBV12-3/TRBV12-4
TGTGCCAGCACTACCCGGGCTAACTGGGATGGCTACACCTTC
CASTTRANWDGYTF
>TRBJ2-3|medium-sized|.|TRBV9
TGTGCCAGCAGCTTGCTAAGCGGAACCAGCACAGATACGCAGTATTTT
CASSLLSGTSTDTQYF
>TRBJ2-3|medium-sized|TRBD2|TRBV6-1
TGTGCCAGCAGTGACCCGGGAGGGAGAGGTGATACGCAGTATTTT
CASSDPGGRGDTQYF
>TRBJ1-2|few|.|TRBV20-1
TGCAGTGCTAGATCCGCCTCTAACTATGGCTACACCTTC
CSARSASNYGYTF
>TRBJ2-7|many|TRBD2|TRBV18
TGTGCCAGCGTAAGGGAGGGGAGCTCCTACGAGCAGTACTTC
CASVREGSSYEQYF
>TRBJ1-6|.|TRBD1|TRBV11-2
TGTGCCAGCAGCATCCCGGGACAGGGAAGGAATTCACCCCTCCACTTT
CASSIPGQGRNSPLHF
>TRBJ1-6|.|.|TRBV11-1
TGTGCCAGCAGCTCAACGACAGGAGGGTCCTATAATTCACCCCTCCACTTT
CASSSTTGGSYNSPLHF
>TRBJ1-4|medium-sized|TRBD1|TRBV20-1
TGCAGTGCTAGAGTGTGGACAGGGGTTGGGGAAAAACTGTTTTTT
CSARVWTGVGEKLFF
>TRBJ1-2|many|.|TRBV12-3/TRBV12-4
TGTGCCAGCACCACCGGGGGGGTCTATGGCTACGCCTTC
CASTTGGVYGYAF
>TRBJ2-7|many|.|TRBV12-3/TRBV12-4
TGTGCCAGCAGTTTGATGGGCGGGCCTGGGAACGAGCAGTACTTC
CASSLMGGPGNEQYF
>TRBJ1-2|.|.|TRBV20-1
TGCAGTGCGAGTAACAAAGGGGGGGACTATGGCTACACCTTC
CSASNKGGDYGYTF
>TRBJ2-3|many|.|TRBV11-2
TGTGCCAGCAGCTTCTTCGGGAGCGGCACAGATACGCAGTATTTT
CASSFFGSGTDTQYF
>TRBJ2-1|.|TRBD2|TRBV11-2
TGTGCCAGCAGCTCCGGACTAGTTGGCTACAATGAGCAGTTCTTC
CASSSGLVGYNEQFF
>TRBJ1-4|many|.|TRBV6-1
TGTGCCAGCAGGCCACCTAATGAAAAACTGTTTTTT
CASRPPNEKLFF
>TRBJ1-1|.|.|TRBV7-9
TGTGCCAGCAGCCTCCGGGCCGACACTGAAGCTTTCTTT
CASSLRADTEAFF
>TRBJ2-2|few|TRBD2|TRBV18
TGTGCCAGCTCGTATACTAGCGGGAGAGGCGACGGGGAGCTGTTTTTT
CASSYTSGRGDGELFF
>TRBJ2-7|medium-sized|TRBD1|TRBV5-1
TGCGCCAGCGGCTATGGGACAGGGGCCTACGAGCAGTACTTC
CASGYGTGAYEQYF
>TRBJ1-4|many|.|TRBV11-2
TGTGCCAGCAGCCAGGGGACTACTAATGAAAAACTGTTTTTT
CASSQGTTNEKLFF
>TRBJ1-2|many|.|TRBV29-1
TGCAGCGCTGCGCCAGGGGCAACTAACTATGGCTACACCTTC
CSAAPGATNYGYTF
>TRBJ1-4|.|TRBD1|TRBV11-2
TGTGCCAGCAGCTTAGGGCCGGGACAGGGTTATGAAAAACTGTTTTTT
CASSLGPGQGYEKLFF
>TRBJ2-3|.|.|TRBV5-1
TGCGCCAGCAGCTTACAGGGCACAGATACGCAGTATTTT
CASSLQGTDTQYF
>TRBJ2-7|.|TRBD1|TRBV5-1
TGCGCCAGCAGCTTTCTAGCAGGGGGCCCCTACGAGCAGTACTTC
CASSFLAGGPYEQYF
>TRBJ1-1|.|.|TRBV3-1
TGTGCCAGCAGCCGGGGCCACCGGACGGGTGAAGCTTTCTTT
CASSRGHRTGEAFF
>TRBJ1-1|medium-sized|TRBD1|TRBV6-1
TGTGCCAGCAGCCCAGCAGACAGGGGGCGAGCTTTCTTT
CASSPADRGRAFF